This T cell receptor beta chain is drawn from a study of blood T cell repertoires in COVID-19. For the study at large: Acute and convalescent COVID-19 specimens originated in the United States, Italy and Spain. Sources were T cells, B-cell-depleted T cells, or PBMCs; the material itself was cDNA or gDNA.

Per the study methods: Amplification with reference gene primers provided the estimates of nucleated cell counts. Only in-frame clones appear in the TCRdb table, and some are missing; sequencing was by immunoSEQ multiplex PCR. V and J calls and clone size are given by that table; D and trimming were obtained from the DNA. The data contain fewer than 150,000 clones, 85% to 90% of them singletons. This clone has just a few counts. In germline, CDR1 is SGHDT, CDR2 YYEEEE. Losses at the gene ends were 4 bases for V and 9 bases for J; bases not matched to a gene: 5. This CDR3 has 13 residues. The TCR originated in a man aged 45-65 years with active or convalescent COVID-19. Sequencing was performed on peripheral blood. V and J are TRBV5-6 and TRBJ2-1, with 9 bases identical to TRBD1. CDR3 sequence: CASSGTGRSEQFF. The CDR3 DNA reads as TGTGCCAGCAGCGGGACAGGGCGGAGTGAGCAGTTCTTC.